The rows below give T cell receptor beta chains drawn from one sample of a study of PD-1 blockade in classical Hodgkin lymphoma. Here immunoSEQ multiplex PCR was the method, and the copy in TCRdb shows in-frame clones only, minus some. Of 75,000 to 100,000 clones detected, 81% appear once; the ten largest clones hold 16%. The starting material was peripheral blood mononuclear cells (PBMCs), obtained before the second cycle of nivolumab. Receptor source: a human donor with classical Hodgkin lymphoma. Each CDR3 is given with its conserved first and last residue.

J gene | V gene | CDR3 protein
TRBJ2-1 | TRBV5-6 | CASRVLGGAYNEQFF
TRBJ1-3 | TRBV11-2 | CASSSPRGPSGNTIYF
TRBJ2-7 | TRBV10-3 | CAISTTGGSSYEQYF
TRBJ2-1 | TRBV15 | CATSGLTGTGGSEQFF
TRBJ2-2 | TRBV29-1 | CSVTIGTGNTGELFF
TRBJ1-2 | TRBV7-2 | CASSLRDRQRGYTF
TRBJ1-2 | TRBV4-3 | CASSQDRNYGYTF
TRBJ2-2 | TRBV5-1 | CASSSTGARTGELFF
TRBJ2-1 | TRBV5-1 | CASSLAPGGYNEQFF
TRBJ1-2 | TRBV18 | CASSGDRAYGYTF
TRBJ2-3 | TRBV4-1 | CASSPVAGGPDTQYF
TRBJ1-2 | TRBV5-1 | CASSLAGTGPYGYTF
TRBJ2-4 | TRBV19 | CASSIGGVEVPYF
TRBJ2-5 | TRBV2 | CASNRQRQETQYF
TRBJ1-2 | TRBV10-1 | CASSQGTADGYTF
TRBJ1-5 | TRBV28 | CASSLWDRGFQPQHF
TRBJ1-3 | TRBV10-3 | CAIWGQGHSGNTIYF
TRBJ2-1 | TRBV5-4 | CASSLGTSYNEQFF
TRBJ1-4 | TRBV2 | CASSAREKLFF
TRBJ1-5 | TRBV19 | CASSLRVYSNQPQHF
TRBJ1-1 | TRBV25-1 | CASSADTALGAFF
TRBJ1-1 | TRBV30 | CAWSVQVQGMTFF
TRBJ2-4 | TRBV5-1 | CASSLGPAKNIQYF
TRBJ2-1 | TRBV5-1 | CASRFRGDSYNEQFF
TRBJ1-2 | TRBV6-5 | CASSFGGQGGFYGYTF
TRBJ2-7 | TRBV6-6 | CASSPGLAGGYEQYF
TRBJ2-7 | TRBV19 | CASKVGELATYEQYF
TRBJ2-7 | TRBV4-2 | CASSLGGQGRGEQYF
TRBJ1-5 | TRBV28 | CASSPPTGFYQPQHF
TRBJ2-1 | TRBV6-1 | CASRKSLYNEQFF
TRBJ2-1 | TRBV7-2 | CASSLASLAGAYNEQFF
TRBJ2-5 | TRBV5-1 | CASSYRDSQETQYF
TRBJ2-5 | TRBV29-1 | CSVEGVGGRWETQYF
TRBJ1-2 | TRBV5-6 | CASSFLTANYGYTF
TRBJ1-2 | TRBV11-3 | CASSPTGGRDGYTF
TRBJ2-6 | TRBV5-1 | CASSGMTGGLIGGANVLTF
TRBJ2-2 | TRBV28 | CASSLHLGLAGGPYTGELFF
TRBJ2-7 | TRBV21-1 | CASSQKQGWRSYEQYF
TRBJ2-1 | TRBV20-1 | CSAANLDEQFF
TRBJ2-2 | TRBV14 | CASSQSVGGGSAHATRELFF
TRBJ2-5 | TRBV19 | CASRLTGGGETQYF
TRBJ1-1 | TRBV19 | CASSAQGGNTEAFF
TRBJ2-7 | TRBV5-1 | CASSLVSGTSGFSYEQYF
TRBJ2-5 | TRBV9 | CASSPRGGTQYF
TRBJ2-1 | TRBV28 | CASSPNPGGDNEQFF
TRBJ2-1 | TRBV15 | CATSRDALAGVHEQFF
TRBJ1-2 | TRBV9 | CASNAVGYGYTF
TRBJ2-7 | TRBV27 | CASSLRVAGGPPYEQYF
TRBJ2-1 | TRBV27 | CASNPSELYNEQFF
TRBJ2-1 | TRBV6-6 | CASSSQLLSYNEQFF
TRBJ2-1 | TRBV7-2 | CASSLPPGQGWNEQFF
TRBJ1-1 | TRBV7-2 | CASSLVGGNTEAFF
TRBJ2-5 | TRBV7-9 | CATQPTAGTSEKTQYF
TRBJ2-1 | TRBV4-1 | CASSPPRAISYNEQFF
TRBJ1-5 | TRBV6-5 | CASSSQGGWNQPQHF